A selection of T cell receptor beta chains follows, all from one sample in a study of blood T cell repertoires in COVID-19. Sequencing was performed with immunoSEQ multiplex PCR; in TCRdb, only in-frame clones are kept and a portion is missing. The sample consists of 85,000 to 130,000 clones, roughly 85% of them appearing once. Source material: PBMCs or T cells enriched from blood (not recorded which). Receptors originate from a woman aged 50 to 65 who had recovered from COVID-19. The CDR3 runs from the conserved cysteine through the conserved F or W. The D gene is left open where the match is weak. Only part of the rows carry a size: once, few, many, or a class if the clone is expanded.

d_call clone_size j_call v_call cdr3_nt cdr3_aa
NA NA TRBJ2-5 TRBV12-1 TGTGCCAGCAGCCCCCTCCTAGCGGGAGGGCCAGGGGGAGAGACCCAGTACTTC CASSPLLAGGPGGETQYF
NA NA TRBJ1-2 TRBV14 TGTGCCAGCAGGCCTTCCGGGTACCATAATGGCTACACCTTC CASRPSGYHNGYTF
TRBD1 NA TRBJ2-7 TRBV10-1 TGCGCCAGCAGTTACCGACAGGGCGCAATGGCTTCCTACGAGCAGTACTTC CASSYRQGAMASYEQYF
TRBD1 NA TRBJ1-3 TRBV14 TGTGCCAGCAGCCCGGGACAGCTCTCTGGAAACACCATATATTTT CASSPGQLSGNTIYF
NA NA TRBJ1-2 TRBV15 TGTGCCACCAGCAGCGGACAGATCAAACGTTACTATGGCTACACCTTC CATSSGQIKRYYGYTF
NA NA TRBJ2-7 TRBV7-2 TGTGCCAGCAGCCTTTCGACGGGATTTACCTACGAGCAGTACTTC CASSLSTGFTYEQYF
NA NA TRBJ2-7 TRBV18 TGTGCCAGCTCACCAGGCCTGAGGACTCTCAGGAGCTCCTACGAGCAGTACTTC CASSPGLRTLRSSYEQYF
NA NA TRBJ1-6 TRBV5-1 TGCGCCAGCAGCTCTGCGCGGCCGAATTCACCCCTCCACTTT CASSSARPNSPLHF
NA once TRBJ2-7 TRBV11-2 TGTGCCAGCACCCGAGGAGGGGTCTACGAGCAGTACTTC CASTRGGVYEQYF
NA NA TRBJ1-5 TRBV9 TGTGCCAGCAGCGTAGCAGGGTGGGGTCAGCCCCAGCATTTT CASSVAGWGQPQHF
TRBD2 NA TRBJ2-7 TRBV29-1 TGCAGCGTTCGTTTCGGAGCGGGAGCCTACGAGCAGTACTTC CSVRFGAGAYEQYF
NA NA TRBJ1-1 TRBV29-1 TGCAGCTATTGGGGGGTTGCCACTGAAGCTTTCTTT CSYWGVATEAFF
TRBD1 NA TRBJ1-4 TRBV5-6 TGTGCCAGCAGCTGGACAGGCCGGGGGGAAAAACTGTTTTTT CASSWTGRGEKLFF
TRBD2 NA TRBJ2-3 TRBV5-4 TGTGCCAGCAGCCAAACTAGCGGCAGGGGAGGGACAGATACGCAGTATTTT CASSQTSGRGGTDTQYF
NA once TRBJ1-6 TRBV12-3/TRBV12-4 TGTGCCAGCAGATCAGGGATGAGTTCACCCCTCCACTTT CASRSGMSSPLHF
NA NA TRBJ2-3 TRBV7-2 TGTGCCAGCAGCCTGACGGGACTCACAGATACGCAGTATTTT CASSLTGLTDTQYF
TRBD1 NA TRBJ2-3 TRBV9 TGTGCCAGCAGCCCCGTCGGGACAGGGGGGCTGATACGTGGATATACGCAGTATTTT CASSPVGTGGLIRGYTQYF
NA NA TRBJ1-1 TRBV7-6 TGTGCCAGCAGCTTCGTACTATCAAACAGGAAGAACACTGAAGCTTTCTTT CASSFVLSNRKNTEAFF
TRBD1 few TRBJ1-1 TRBV2 TGTGCCAGCAGGAGACAGGGGGTGCCTGAAGCTTTCTTT CASRRQGVPEAFF
TRBD2 NA TRBJ2-7 TRBV5-6 TGTGCCAGCAGCCTACGGGGACTAGAGGTCTACGAGCAGTACTTC CASSLRGLEVYEQYF
NA NA TRBJ1-6 TRBV28 TGTGCCAGCCTTACGGGTGCCTATAATTCACCCCTCCACTTT CASLTGAYNSPLHF
TRBD2 NA TRBJ2-1 TRBV30 TGTGCCTGGGGGTGGGGGGGTGAGCAGTTCTTC CAWGWGGEQFF
TRBD1 NA TRBJ1-2 TRBV9 TGTGCCAGCAACACCAAGGGACAGATTGATCGCTACACCTTC CASNTKGQIDRYTF
TRBD1 NA TRBJ2-5 TRBV28 TGTGCCAGCAGTTTATACGGGACAGATCAACAAGAGACCCAGTACTTC CASSLYGTDQQETQYF
TRBD1 NA TRBJ2-3 TRBV6-5 TGTGCCAGCAGTCCCGGACAGGGAAAATCAGATACGCAGTATTTT CASSPGQGKSDTQYF
NA NA TRBJ1-5 TRBV24-1 TGTGCCACCAGTGATACGGCAGGGAAGAATCAGCCCCAGCATTTT CATSDTAGKNQPQHF
NA once TRBJ1-1 TRBV6-5 TGTGCCAGCACCCTTGGGGGGACGATGAACACTGAAGCTTTCTTT CASTLGGTMNTEAFF
NA NA TRBJ1-6 TRBV28 TGTGCCAGCATGACCGGGTCCTTCTCCTATAATTCACCCCTCCACTTT CASMTGSFSYNSPLHF
NA NA TRBJ2-3 TRBV30 TGTGCCTGCATGGAGGCAGATACGCAGTATTTT CACMEADTQYF
TRBD2 NA TRBJ2-7 TRBV5-6 TGTGCCAGCAGCGGAGGGACTAGACCTCTCTACGAGCAGTACTTC CASSGGTRPLYEQYF
NA NA TRBJ1-5 TRBV2 TGTGCCAGCAGTGGTGACGGGGAACAGCCCCAGCATTTT CASSGDGEQPQHF
TRBD2 once TRBJ2-1 TRBV7-2 TGTGCCAGCAGCACCCCAAGACTAGCGGGCGAGTCCTACAATGAGCAGTTCTTC CASSTPRLAGESYNEQFF
TRBD1 NA TRBJ1-1 TRBV6-5 TGTGCCAGCAGTTACTCGACAGGGAGCAACACTGAAGCTTTCTTT CASSYSTGSNTEAFF
NA NA TRBJ2-5 TRBV27 TGTGCCAGCAGTTTCGCGGCAGGGAAGATCGAGACCCAGTACTTC CASSFAAGKIETQYF
NA NA TRBJ1-2 TRBV19 TGTGCCAGTAGCCAGGGGCTTGACTATGGCTACACCTTC CASSQGLDYGYTF
TRBD2 NA TRBJ2-1 TRBV15 TGTGCCACCAGCAGAGCCGTTACGGGGGGGTACAATGAGCAGTTCTTC CATSRAVTGGYNEQFF
NA NA TRBJ2-3 TRBV9 TGTGCCAGCAGCGCCTGGGTAGGAGCGCTAGATACGCAGTATTTT CASSAWVGALDTQYF
TRBD1 NA TRBJ1-6 TRBV27 TGTGCCAGCAGTTTGGAGGGGGCGAAATACTCACCCCTCCACTTT CASSLEGAKYSPLHF
TRBD1 NA TRBJ2-1 TRBV24-1 TGTGCCACCCGACAGGGGGCCACCGGGGAGCAGTTCTTC CATRQGATGEQFF
TRBD2 once TRBJ2-1 TRBV6-5 TGTGCCAGTCAGCGGGGGGGATACAATGAGCAGTTCTTC CASQRGGYNEQFF
TRBD1 NA TRBJ2-1 TRBV19 TGTGCCAGTAGTATAGGGGGCAGGGGGCTCGATGAGCAGTTCTTC CASSIGGRGLDEQFF
TRBD2 NA TRBJ2-1 TRBV4-1 TGCGCCAGCAGCCAAGAGGGACTAGCGGGAGTTCTTAGTGAGCAGTTCTTC CASSQEGLAGVLSEQFF
NA NA TRBJ1-5 TRBV19 TGTGCCAGTAGTATAGTATCGCCGAACAGGTGGGGCGGCTTATATAGCAATCAGCCCCAGCATTTT CASSIVSPNRWGGLYSNQPQHF
NA few TRBJ1-5 TRBV5-1 TGCGCCAGCAGCTTGGACAGCCTCAATCAGCCCCAGCATTTT CASSLDSLNQPQHF
TRBD1 NA TRBJ1-1 TRBV5-4 TGTGCCAGCTACAACCAGGGGGGCAGTGGCACTGAAGCTTTCTTT CASYNQGGSGTEAFF
NA NA TRBJ2-3 TRBV24-1 TGTGCCACCAGTGACCGGATCCGGGGAGATACGCAGTATTTT CATSDRIRGDTQYF
NA NA TRBJ2-3 TRBV2 TGTGCCAGCAATCCGCAATACTCAGATACGCAGTATTTT CASNPQYSDTQYF
TRBD1 NA TRBJ2-2 TRBV6-1 TGTGCCAGCACTCAAGCCGGGACAGGGAGCGCGAACACCGGGGAGCTGTTTTTT CASTQAGTGSANTGELFF
TRBD2 NA TRBJ2-5 TRBV24-1 TGTGCCACCAGTAAGGCGGGAGGGAAACAAGAGACCCAGTACTTC CATSKAGGKQETQYF
TRBD2 NA TRBJ2-1 TRBV14 TGTGCCAGCAGCTGGGCGGGGGGGATGAATGAGCAGTTCTTC CASSWAGGMNEQFF
NA NA TRBJ2-2 TRBV7-9 TGTGCCAGCAGCCCGCTTTGGGGGGACACCGGGGAGCTGTTTTTT CASSPLWGDTGELFF
NA medium-sized TRBJ2-7 TRBV11-2 TGTGCCAGCAGCTTAGATATCGGTGACGAGCAGTACTTC CASSLDIGDEQYF
TRBD2 NA TRBJ2-5 TRBV5-6 TGTGCCAGCAGTGTTGGGACTAGAGGACAAGAGACCCAGTACTTC CASSVGTRGQETQYF
TRBD2 NA TRBJ2-7 TRBV28 TGTGCCAGCAGTTCGGGGGGTTCCTACGAGCAGTACTTC CASSSGGSYEQYF
NA NA TRBJ1-1 TRBV29-1 TGCAGCGTTGAAGATTTGGACAGCAACACTGAAGCTTTCTTT CSVEDLDSNTEAFF
TRBD1 NA TRBJ1-1 TRBV5-1 TGCGCCAGCAGCCTATCCTGGGACAGGGGGCTGAACACTGAAGCTTTCTTT CASSLSWDRGLNTEAFF
NA NA TRBJ2-2 TRBV5-1 TGCGCCAGCAGCCTTGCGGGGCTGAACACCGGGGAGCTGTTTTTT CASSLAGLNTGELFF